This T cell receptor beta chain was sequenced for a study of T cells in localized non-small cell lung cancer. This table comes from immunoSEQ multiplex PCR, and its TCRdb copy is limited to in-frame clones, with some not included. The sample consists of roughly 20,000 clones, around 90% of them appearing once. The CDR3 runs 16 residues. Trimming left V 0 bases short and J 2 bases short, with 12 bases between. The germline gives CDR1 SGHRS, CDR2 YFSETQ. About this clone: The antigen is unknown.

Study conclusions and caveats: Of the top 100 tumor clones, median around 55 were in adjacent lung, some 29 among its top 100.

The receptor's source is a woman aged 40-70 years with stage I lung adenocarcinoma. This chain connects TRBV5-1 to TRBJ1-3; D is unclear. Sequencing was performed on peripheral blood, taken before any cancer treatment. The CDR3 DNA reads as TGCGCCAGCAGCTTGGAAAACGGCGGAACTGGAAACACCATATATTTT. It translates to CASSLENGGTGNTIYF.